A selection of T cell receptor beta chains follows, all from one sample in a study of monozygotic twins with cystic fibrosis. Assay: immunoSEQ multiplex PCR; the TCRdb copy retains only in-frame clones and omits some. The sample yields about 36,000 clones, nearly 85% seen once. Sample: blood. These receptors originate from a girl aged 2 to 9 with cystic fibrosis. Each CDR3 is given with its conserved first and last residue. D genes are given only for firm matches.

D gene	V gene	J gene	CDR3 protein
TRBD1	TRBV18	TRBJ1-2	CASSSTGDYGYTF
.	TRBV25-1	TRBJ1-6	CASSEYRGSYNSPLHF
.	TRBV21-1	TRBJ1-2	CASSRGYGYTF
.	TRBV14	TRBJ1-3	CASSQFARRHAGNTIYF
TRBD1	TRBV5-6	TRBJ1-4	CASSLDGTGYEKLFF
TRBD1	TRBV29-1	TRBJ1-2	CSVAFGQGNYGYTF
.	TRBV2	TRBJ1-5	CASSEAKTNQPQHF
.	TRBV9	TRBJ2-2	CASSPQTANTGELFF
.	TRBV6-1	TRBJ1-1	CASSEQQNTEAFF
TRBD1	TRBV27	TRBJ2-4	CASSLHGQGNKNIQYF
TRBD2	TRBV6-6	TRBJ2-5	CASWGLAGKETQYF
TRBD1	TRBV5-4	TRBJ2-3	CASSPDRAGHTQYF
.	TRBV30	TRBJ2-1	CAGTKVKVEQFF
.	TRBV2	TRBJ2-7	CASKRDMALNRQYF
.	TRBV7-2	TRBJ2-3	CASSSGLSTDTQYF
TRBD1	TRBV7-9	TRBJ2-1	CASSFGTGDVNEQFF
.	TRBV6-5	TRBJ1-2	CASSYSNRILGYTF
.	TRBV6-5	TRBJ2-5	CASSSGVNTYF
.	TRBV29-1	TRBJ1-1	CSVTPGPGPRTEAFF
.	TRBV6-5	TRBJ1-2	CASSYGDGTSNYGYTF
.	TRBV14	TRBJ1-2	CASSQGGYGYTF
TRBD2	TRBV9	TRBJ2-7	CASSVRGGAGEQYF
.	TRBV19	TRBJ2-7	CASRWGPQYF
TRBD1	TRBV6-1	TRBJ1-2	CASSENRGRNYGYTF
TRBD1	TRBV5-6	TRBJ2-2	CASSRDRGTGELFF
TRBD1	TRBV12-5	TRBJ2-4	CASGSNGRGRDRGSKNIQYF
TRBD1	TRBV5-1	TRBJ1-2	CASSPEGQPYGYTF
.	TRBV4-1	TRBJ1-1	CASSQPTAMNTEAFF
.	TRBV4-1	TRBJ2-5	CASSQDLGTQYF